This T cell receptor (beta chain) was retrieved from a study of OX40 agonist ivuxolimab in advanced cancers. Study context: Patients enrolled in dose escalation were diagnosed with hepatocellular carcinoma, melanoma, renal cell or head and neck cancer. At under 85% male, the cohort had a mean age of 60 years, ranging from about 23 to 79.

Germline V gene sequence: CDR1 SGDLS, CDR2 YYNGEE. This CDR3 contains 15 residues. V gave up 0 bases and J gave up 5 bases; unmatched junction bases: 6. As concerns this clone: Its cognate antigen is unknown.

Study results and limitations: Among T cells, CD8+ cells averaged more expanded clones than CD4+ cells.

Some clones are missing from TCRdb's copy, which holds only in-frame ones; the method was immunoSEQ multiplex PCR. The sample consists of 68,000 or so clones, roughly 84% of them appearing once. The gene calls are TRBV9 and TRBJ1-1; 8 bases line up with TRBD1. The sequenced sample was CD4+ or CD8+ T cells sorted from blood, obtained in a trial of the OX40 agonist ivuxolimab. The TCR sequence derives from an adult with an advanced solid tumor such as melanoma, head and neck, liver or kidney cancer. The CDR3 sequence: CASSVAGQGDTEAFF. The CDR3 nucleotides are TGTGCCAGCAGCGTAGCCGGACAGGGAGATACTGAAGCTTTCTTT.